These 8 T cell receptor beta chains were sequenced from one sample in a study of blood T cell repertoires in COVID-19. Some clones are missing from TCRdb's copy, which holds only in-frame ones; the method was immunoSEQ multiplex PCR. The sample includes 85,000 to 95,000 clones, around 72% seen only once; the top ten take 14%. Sequencing used peripheral blood. The receptors stem from a woman over 75 with acute or convalescent COVID-19.

This chain's CDR3 is CASSLRTSGYQETQYF. In DNA, the CDR3 is TGCGCCAGCAGCTTACGGACTAGCGGCTACCAAGAGACCCAGTACTTC. J is TRBJ2-5 and V is TRBV5-1; 10 nucleotides line up with TRBD2. The CDR3 covers 16 residues. CDR1 is SGHRS and CDR2 is YFSETQ in the germline V gene. Trimming removed 2 bases from V and 0 bases from J; junction bases left unmatched: 4.

The rearrangement uses TRBV7-9 and TRBJ1-1, with TRBD1 matching 7 bases. The CDR3 runs to 12 residues. Germline V gives CDR1 SEHNR, CDR2 FQNEAQ (reference sequence). V lost 5 bases to trimming and J lost 11 bases; unmatched junction nucleotides: 8. The CDR3 region has the DNA TGTGCCAGCAGCCGTGACAGGGCACCGGCTTTCTTT. It encodes CASSRDRAPAFF.

This chain links TRBV27 with TRBJ1-1; 12 bases agree with TRBD1. This CDR3 is 16 amino acids long. With V trimmed by 6 bases and J by 4 bases, 9 bases remained unmatched. From germline, CDR1 is MNHEY and CDR2 SMNVEV (reference sequence). CDR3 in amino acids: CASRPGQGAPRTEAFF. The CDR3 DNA follows: TGTGCCAGCAGACCGGGACAGGGGGCGCCGCGCACTGAAGCTTTCTTT.

The J gene is TRBJ1-6, the V gene TRBV18; D unclear. V was pared by 5 bases and J by 11 bases, with 19 bases between. Germline-derived CDR1 and CDR2 are KGHSH and LQKENI. The CDR3 is 15 amino acids. In DNA, the CDR3 is TGTGCCAGCTCAGGGAATACACCCGGGAGCGCACCCCTCCACTTT. Translating it yields CASSGNTPGSAPLHF. The full variable domain, its missing parts supplied by reference TRBV18 and TRBJ1-6, is NAGVMQNPRHLVRRRGQEARLRCSPMKGHSHVYWYRQLPEEGLKFMVYLQKENIIDESGMPKERFSAEFPKEGPSILRIQQVVRGDSAAYFCASSGNTPGSAPLHFGNGTRLTVT.

The genes are TRBV7-9 and TRBJ1-2; TRBD1 matches 8 bases. V shed 4 bases and J 4 bases; nucleotides not matched to a gene: 2. CDR3 length equals 13 residues. CDR1 and CDR2 (germline): SEHNR, FQNEAQ (reference sequence). DNA of the CDR3: TGTGCCAGCAGCTACGGACAGGGCTATGGCTACACCTTC. Translation: CASSYGQGYGYTF.

CDR3 DNA: TGCGCCAGCAGCCAGGGGACGGGGGGAGGCAATCAGCCCCAGCATTTT. It encodes CASSQGTGGGNQPQHF. This chain connects TRBV5-1 to TRBJ1-5; D might be TRBD1 (6 bases). Trimming took off 4 bases at V and 2 bases at J, with 16 bases between the two ends. The V gene's germline CDR1 is SGHRS and CDR2 YFSETQ. This CDR3 has 16 amino acids.

The table lists this clone with a count of one. The rearrangement uses TRBV2 and TRBJ1-1; 9 bases line up with TRBD1. The length of the CDR3 is 12 residues. Trimming cost V 10 bases and J 5 bases; bases outside gene matches: 5. The germline gives CDR1 SNHLY, CDR2 FYNNEI. CDR3: CATQGAWTEAFF. In DNA form, the CDR3 reads TGTGCCACACAGGGGGCCTGGACTGAAGCTTTCTTT.

This chain uses TRBV18 with TRBJ2-5; the match to TRBD1 covers 10 bases. This CDR3 has 15 residues. Trimming cost V 2 bases and J 5 bases; bases outside gene matches: 5. Germline assignment: CDR1 KGHSH and CDR2 LQKENI. The CDR3 spells CASSPLGQGSETQYF. CDR3 sequence (DNA): TGTGCCAGCTCACCATTGGGACAGGGGAGTGAGACCCAGTACTTC.